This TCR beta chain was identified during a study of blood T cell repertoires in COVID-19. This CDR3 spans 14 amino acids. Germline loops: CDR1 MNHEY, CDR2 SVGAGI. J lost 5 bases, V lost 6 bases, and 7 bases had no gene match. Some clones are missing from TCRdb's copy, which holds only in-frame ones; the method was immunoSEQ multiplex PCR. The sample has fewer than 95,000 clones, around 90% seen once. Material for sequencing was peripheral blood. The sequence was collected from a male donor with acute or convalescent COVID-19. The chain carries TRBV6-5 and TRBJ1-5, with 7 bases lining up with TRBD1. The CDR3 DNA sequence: TGTGCCAGCAGCTCGACAGGGTTTGATCAGCCCCAGCATTTT. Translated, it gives CASSSTGFDQPQHF.